The 21 T cell receptor beta chains given below trace back to one sample, sequenced in a study of T-cell reconstitution after alpha-beta-depleted transplantation in children. Unique molecular identifiers were incorporated into the prepared TCRbeta library. TCRdb reanalysed the PCR reads using MiXCR and keeps one entry per CDR3 protein. The sample holds about 27,000 distinct CDR3 sequences, under 7% seen once. Sequencing was performed on PBMCs, mostly from graft donor cells, taken 180 days after TCRalphabeta/CD19-depleted stem cell transplant. All receptors derive from a male patient between 10 and 17 years old who had a stem cell transplant for acute myeloid leukemia, so the T cells may come from the graft donor.

There are a few counts of this clonotype. The gene calls are TRBV7-9 and TRBJ2-3; no clear D. Trimming removed 0 bases at V and 2 bases at J, with 6 bases between. The CDR3 loop spans 14 amino acids. Germline CDR1 and CDR2: SEHNR and FQNEAQ (reference sequence). CDR3 DNA sequence: TGTGCCAGCAGCTTAGCACAACCCACAGATACGCAGTATTTT. It specifies CASSLAQPTDTQYF.

Concerning this clonotype itself: A much larger clone lies one base from this, so it may be a read error. V and J are TRBV6-1 and TRBJ2-2, with unresolved D. The CDR3 sequence is 16 residues long. Germline CDR1 MNHNS, CDR2 SASEGT. V was cut by 7 bases and J by 4 bases, with 19 bases left in between. The CDR3 is CASTMATDLITGELFF. Written as DNA, the CDR3 is TGTGCCAGCACCATGGCGACGGATCTAATCACCGGGGAGCTGTTTTTT.

This clonotype was seen repeatedly, ten times or more. The chain combines TRBV20-1 with TRBJ2-1; unclear D gene. CDR1 is DFQATT and CDR2 is SNEGSKA in the germline V gene (reference sequence). The CDR3 loop spans 13 amino acids. The V gene lost 8 bases and the J gene lost 2 bases, with 13 bases spanning the gap. CDR3 in DNA: TGCAGTACAATCCCCTCTACCTACAATGAGCAGTTCTTC. The encoded protein is CSTIPSTYNEQFF.

There are many counts of this clonotype. The CDR3, as DNA: TGTGCCAGCAGTTTCCCAGGGACGGCAAGGGTGGATGAGCAGTTCTTC. Translating it yields CASSFPGTARVDEQFF. The chain combines TRBV28 with TRBJ2-1, with D perhaps being TRBD1 or TRBD2 (5 bases each). The CDR3 is 16 amino acids. V dropped 3 bases and J dropped 8 bases, with 20 bases sitting between them. Germline values: CDR1 MDHEN, CDR2 SYDVKM.

This clonotype was counted ten times or more. This chain links TRBV7-9 with TRBJ2-7, with D tentatively TRBD1 (7 bases). This CDR3 has 12 amino acids. Germline V gene lookup returns CDR1 SEHNR and CDR2 FQNEAQ (reference sequence). The DNA of the CDR3 is TGTGTTACGACGGAGGGGGCCCACGAGCAGTACTTC. This sequence encodes CVTTEGAHEQYF. The variable domain in full, with the rest retrieved from reference TRBV7-9 and TRBJ2-7, is DTGVSQNPRHKITKRGQNVTFRCDPISEHNRLYWYRQTLGQGPEFLTYFQNEAQLEKSRLLSDRFSAERPKGSFSTLEIQRTEQGDSAMYLCVTTEGAHEQYFGPGTRLTVT.

The sample holds many counts of this clonotype. The chain couples TRBV6-2 or TRBV6-3 to TRBJ2-7; possible D gene TRBD1, 6 bases. This CDR3 is built from 12 residues. From germline, CDR1 is MNHEY and CDR2 SVGEGT. V shed 6 bases and J shed 4 bases, with 10 bases lying between them. CDR3 sequence reads: CASSFGQYEQYF. The DNA for the CDR3 is TGTGCCAGCAGCTTCGGACAGTACGAGCAGTACTTC.

This clonotype was counted many times. The chain employs TRBV10-3 and TRBJ2-7, with no clear D. The germline gives CDR1 ENHRY, CDR2 SYGVKD. The V end lost 0 bases, the J end lost 0 bases, and 6 bases lay between the germline ends. The CDR3 runs to 14 residues. CDR3 protein: CAISESRLSYEQYF. The CDR3 region has the DNA TGTGCCATCAGTGAGTCGAGGCTCTCCTACGAGCAGTACTTC.

This clonotype was recorded at least ten times. The chain is built from TRBV18 and TRBJ2-1; the match to TRBD2 covers 10 bases. The CDR3 totals 15 residues. Germline-derived CDR1 and CDR2 are KGHSH and LQKENI. V lost 5 bases and J lost 4; bases outside the gene matches: 5. The CDR3: CASSIGLAAYNEQFF. In DNA form, the CDR3 reads TGTGCCAGCTCAATAGGACTAGCGGCATACAATGAGCAGTTCTTC. The full variable domain, in which reference TRBV18 and TRBJ2-1 provide the parts outside the CDR3, is NAGVMQNPRHLVRRRGQEARLRCSPMKGHSHVYWYRQLPEEGLKFMVYLQKENIIDESGMPKERFSAEFPKEGPSILRIQQVVRGDSAAYFCASSIGLAAYNEQFFGPGTRLTVL.

This clonotype was detected ten times or more. The V gene is TRBV29-1, the J gene TRBJ1-6, with TRBD1 matching over 10 bases. The germline CDR1 and CDR2 sequences are SQVTM and ANQGSEA. V trimming: 6 bases; J trimming: 7 bases; junction bases outside the gene matches: 3. The CDR3 totals 13 residues. CDR3 nucleotides: TGCAGCGTCTCGGACAGGGGGAATTCACCCCTCCACTTT. This translates into CSVSDRGNSPLHF.

This clonotype has a count of ten or more. V usage is TRBV28 and J usage is TRBJ2-3; TRBD2 aligns across 11 bases. V shed 6 bases, J shed 5 bases, and the junction held 10 bases outside the gene matches. Germline V lookup: CDR1 MDHEN, CDR2 SYDVKM. This CDR3 spans 16 amino acids. CDR3 sequence reads: CASSSLAGGPVDTQYF. CDR3 DNA sequence: TGTGCCAGCAGCTCTTTAGCGGGAGGGCCGGTAGATACGCAGTATTTT.

Many counts were recorded for this clonotype. This chain connects TRBV5-6 to TRBJ2-7; D could derive from TRBD1 or TRBD2 (5 bases each). The CDR3 is 18 residues long. Trimming took off 5 bases at V and 3 bases at J, with 27 bases between the two ends. CDR1 and CDR2 (germline): SGHDT, YYEEEE. This chain's CDR3 is CASRGVQGPPIYYYEQYF. The CDR3 DNA reads TGTGCCAGCAGGGGTGTGCAGGGACCACCGATCTATTACTACGAGCAGTACTTC.

This clonotype has ten or more counts. The chain carries TRBV5-1 and TRBJ2-1; the match to TRBD1 covers 8 bases. With V trimmed by 4 bases and J by 4 bases, 4 bases remained unmatched. The CDR3 is 14 amino acids. CDR1 SGHRS and CDR2 YFSETQ come from the germline V gene. DNA of the CDR3: TGCGCCAGCAGCCCCAACAGGGGGTACAATGAGCAGTTCTTC. It encodes CASSPNRGYNEQFF.

The chain uses TRBV4-2 and TRBJ2-5, with D unclear. V lost 8 bases and J 1 base, leaving 14 bases between the germline ends. The CDR3 runs to 14 residues. Germline V lookup: CDR1 LGHNA, CDR2 YNFKEQ. CDR3 DNA: TGTGCCAGCGGCCCCGGGCCCCTCCAAGAGACCCAGTACTTC. Amino acid sequence: CASGPGPLQETQYF.

This clonotype occurred many times. The rearrangement joins TRBV6-5 to TRBJ2-7; TRBD2 matches 9 bases. There are 19 residues in the CDR3. Germline V gene sequence: CDR1 MNHEY, CDR2 SVGAGI. Unmatched junction bases numbered 14, after V lost 0 bases and J lost 2 bases. The CDR3, as DNA: TGTGCCAGCAGTTACTCGAGGCCCCCTAGACTAGCGGATACCTACGAGCAGTACGTC. It yields the protein CASSYSRPPRLADTYEQYV.

This clonotype was seen repeatedly, ten times or more. This chain joins TRBV14 and TRBJ2-2; maybe TRBD1 (6 bases). The germline gives CDR1 SGHDN, CDR2 FVKESK. This CDR3 is built from 15 residues. V was shortened by 3 bases and J by 3 bases, with 11 bases between the two germline ends. The CDR3 sequence is CASSHQGTYTGELFF. The CDR3, as DNA: TGTGCCAGCAGCCACCAGGGGACCTACACCGGGGAGCTGTTTTTT.

This clonotype was counted at least ten times. The chain is built from TRBV20-1 and TRBJ1-6, with 7 bases fitting TRBD1. With V trimmed by 7 bases and J by 14 bases, 20 bases remained unmatched. Germline V gives CDR1 DFQATT, CDR2 SNEGSKA (reference sequence). This CDR3 spans 15 amino acids. CDR3 amino acids: CSVHQGRGRGVSLHF. CDR3 coding DNA: TGCAGTGTCCACCAGGGGAGGGGGCGAGGGGTTTCCCTCCACTTT.

The V and J genes are TRBV28 and TRBJ2-1; the D gene is possibly TRBD2 (5 bases). Per germline, CDR1 MDHEN and CDR2 SYDVKM. CDR3 length: 12 residues. V lost 10 bases and J lost 6, with 13 bases in between. The CDR3 loop is CAIGPGFNEQFF. The CDR3 coding sequence is TGTGCCATCGGCCCGGGATTCAATGAGCAGTTCTTC.

There are many counts of this clonotype. The J gene is TRBJ1-1, the V gene TRBV6-5; 8 nucleotides align to TRBD1. The CDR3 has 15 amino acids. Germline values: CDR1 MNHEY, CDR2 SVGAGI. The V and J ends lost 6 bases and 0 bases, in that order; junction bases with no gene match: 6. The CDR3 coding sequence is TGTGCCAGCAGCGGACAGGGAGGCATGAACACTGAAGCTTTCTTT. This translates into CASSGQGGMNTEAFF.

This clonotype was recorded at least ten times. The chain employs TRBV20-1 and TRBJ2-7; 7 nucleotides align to TRBD2. Germline V gene lookup returns CDR1 DFQATT and CDR2 SNEGSKA (reference sequence). CDR3 length: 14 amino acids. Losses at the gene ends were 3 bases for V and 0 bases for J; bases not matched to a gene: 5. The CDR3 loop reads CSASAGGSSYEQYF. Here the CDR3 DNA reads TGCAGTGCTAGCGCCGGCGGGAGCTCCTACGAGCAGTACTTC.

This clonotype was detected many times. This chain connects TRBV7-2 to TRBJ2-1; no reliable D call. The ends were cut back, 0 bases at V and 5 bases at J, with 5 bases in the middle. This CDR3 region has 13 residues. CDR1 and CDR2 from the germline V gene are SGHTA and FQGNSA. The CDR3 region has the DNA TGTGCCAGCAGCTTAGCGAGGAACAATGAGCAGTTCTTC. Its protein product is CASSLARNNEQFF.

This clonotype was counted many times. This chain links TRBV28 with TRBJ1-5; TRBD1 might be the D (5 bases). This CDR3 has 14 amino acids. Germline loops: CDR1 MDHEN, CDR2 SYDVKM. V was clipped by 5 bases and J by 6 bases, with 14 bases between them. The CDR3, as DNA: TGTGCCAGCAGTGATCGGACAAGCGGTCAGCCCCAGCATTTT. It encodes CASSDRTSGQPQHF.